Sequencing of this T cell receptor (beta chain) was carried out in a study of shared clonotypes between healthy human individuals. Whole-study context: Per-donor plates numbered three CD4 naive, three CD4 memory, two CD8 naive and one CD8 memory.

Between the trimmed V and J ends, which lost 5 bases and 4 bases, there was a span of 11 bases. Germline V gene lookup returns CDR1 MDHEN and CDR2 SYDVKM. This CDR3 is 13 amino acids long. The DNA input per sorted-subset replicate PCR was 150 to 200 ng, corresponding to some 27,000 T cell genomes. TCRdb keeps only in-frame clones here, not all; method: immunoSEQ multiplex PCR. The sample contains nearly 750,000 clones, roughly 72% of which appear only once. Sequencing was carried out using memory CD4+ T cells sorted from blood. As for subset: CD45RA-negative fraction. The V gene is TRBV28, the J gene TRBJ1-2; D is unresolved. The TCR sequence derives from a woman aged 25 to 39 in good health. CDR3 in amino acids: CASSLGSFYGYTF. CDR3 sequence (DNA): TGTGCCAGCAGTCTAGGATCTTTCTATGGCTACACCTTC.